Below, 2 T cell receptor beta chains from the same sample are listed, as sequenced in a study of T cell repertoires in cytomegalovirus infection. Which antigens these TCRs recognize remains unknown. TCRdb independently ran MiXCR on the reads; one entry per CDR3 protein. The sample records over 250,000 distinct CDR3 sequences, roughly 21% being singletons. The input for sequencing was cultured PBMCs, taken from culture after CMV antigen stimulation. These receptors all come from a human donor in good health (CMV status not recorded). Some clones in this sample may be carry-over from other donors' samples.

The chain carries TRBV24-1 and TRBJ2-7, with D unresolved. The V gene lost 5 bases and the J gene lost 3 bases, with 16 bases spanning the gap. The germline V gene has CDR1 KGHDR and CDR2 SFDVKD. The CDR3 loop spans 15 amino acids. CDR3 DNA sequence: TGTGCCACCAGTGGTGGGGTTTTCCCCCTCTACGAGCAGTACTTC. This encodes CATSGGVFPLYEQYF.

This chain uses TRBV5-1 with TRBJ2-2; 9 nucleotides match TRBD2. The CDR3 length is 18 residues. V trimming: 5 bases; J trimming: 1 base; junction bases outside the gene matches: 12. From germline, CDR1 is SGHRS and CDR2 YFSETQ. The CDR3 nucleotides read TGCGCCAGCAGAAAGGGGGCCCGGACTAGCGAGAACACCGGGGAGCTGTTTTTT. It is translated as CASRKGARTSENTGELFF.